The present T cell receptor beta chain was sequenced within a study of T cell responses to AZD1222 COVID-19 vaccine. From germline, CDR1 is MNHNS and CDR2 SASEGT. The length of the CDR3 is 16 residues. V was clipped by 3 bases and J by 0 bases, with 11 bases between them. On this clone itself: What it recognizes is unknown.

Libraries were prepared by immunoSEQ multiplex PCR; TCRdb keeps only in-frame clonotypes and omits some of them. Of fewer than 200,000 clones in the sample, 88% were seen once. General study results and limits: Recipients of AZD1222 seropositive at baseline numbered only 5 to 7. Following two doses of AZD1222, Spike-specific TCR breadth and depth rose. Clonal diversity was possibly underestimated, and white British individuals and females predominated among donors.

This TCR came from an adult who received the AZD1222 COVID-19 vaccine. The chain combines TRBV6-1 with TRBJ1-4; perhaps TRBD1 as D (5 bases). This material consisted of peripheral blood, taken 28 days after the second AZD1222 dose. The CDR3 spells CASSDAGLATNEKLFF. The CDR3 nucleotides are TGTGCCAGCAGTGACGCAGGGCTTGCAACTAATGAAAAACTGTTTTTT.